The subject of this entry is one T cell receptor beta chain. The source of the sample is a study of OX40 agonist ivuxolimab in advanced cancers. At the level of the study: Dosing consisted of intravenous ivuxolimab at 0.01 to 10 mg/kg every 2 weeks. Dose-escalation subjects each had hepatocellular carcinoma, melanoma, renal cell or head and neck cancer.

Trimming pared 5 bases from V and 6 bases from J, leaving 14 bases between. Germline V lookup: CDR1 SGHAT, CDR2 FQNNGV. CDR3 length: 13 amino acids. The table came from immunoSEQ multiplex PCR; TCRdb's copy has only in-frame clones and leaves some out. This table has over 55,000 clones, around 90% appearing once. The rearrangement uses TRBV11-2 and TRBJ2-7; D uncertain. This TCR came from an adult with an advanced solid tumor such as melanoma, head and neck, liver or kidney cancer. The sample consisted of CD4+ or CD8+ T cells sorted from blood, taken in a trial of the OX40 agonist ivuxolimab. DNA of the CDR3: TGTGCCAGCAGCCCTGGACCGCTTCTCGAGCAGTACTTC. It specifies CASSPGPLLEQYF.